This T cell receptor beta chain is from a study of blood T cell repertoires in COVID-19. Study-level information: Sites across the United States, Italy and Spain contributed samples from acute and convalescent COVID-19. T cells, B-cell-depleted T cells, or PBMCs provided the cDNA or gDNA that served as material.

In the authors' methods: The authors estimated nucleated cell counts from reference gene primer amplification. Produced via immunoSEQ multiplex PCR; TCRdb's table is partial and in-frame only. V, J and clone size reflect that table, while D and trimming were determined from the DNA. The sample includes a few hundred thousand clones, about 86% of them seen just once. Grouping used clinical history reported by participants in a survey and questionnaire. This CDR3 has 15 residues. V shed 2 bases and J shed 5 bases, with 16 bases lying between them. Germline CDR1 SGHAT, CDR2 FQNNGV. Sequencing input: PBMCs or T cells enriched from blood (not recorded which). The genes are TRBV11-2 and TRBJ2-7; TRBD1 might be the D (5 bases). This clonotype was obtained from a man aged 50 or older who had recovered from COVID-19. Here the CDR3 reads CASSLFARARHEQYF. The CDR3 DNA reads TGTGCCAGCAGCTTATTCGCCAGGGCACGCCACGAGCAGTACTTC.